Below, one T cell receptor (beta chain) is given with its context. Sequencing used immunoSEQ multiplex PCR; TCRdb keeps in-frame clones, though not all of them. This sample yields some 240,000 clones, of which approximately 80% are seen a single time; 7.5% belongs to the top ten. Deletions cut 0 bases from V and 8 bases from J, with 11 bases between. The CDR3 loop spans 14 amino acids. Germline CDR1 and CDR2: SGHTS and YDEGEE. This sample was taken from a study of blood T cell repertoires in COVID-19. The source of this sequence is a woman of 80 years or more with COVID-19, enrolled during active disease. The chain recombines TRBV5-8 with TRBJ1-4; D is undetermined. The sample comprised peripheral blood. CDR3: CASSLGEVKEKLFF. The CDR3 nucleotides are TGTGCCAGCAGCTTGGGAGAGGTCAAAGAAAAACTGTTTTTT.